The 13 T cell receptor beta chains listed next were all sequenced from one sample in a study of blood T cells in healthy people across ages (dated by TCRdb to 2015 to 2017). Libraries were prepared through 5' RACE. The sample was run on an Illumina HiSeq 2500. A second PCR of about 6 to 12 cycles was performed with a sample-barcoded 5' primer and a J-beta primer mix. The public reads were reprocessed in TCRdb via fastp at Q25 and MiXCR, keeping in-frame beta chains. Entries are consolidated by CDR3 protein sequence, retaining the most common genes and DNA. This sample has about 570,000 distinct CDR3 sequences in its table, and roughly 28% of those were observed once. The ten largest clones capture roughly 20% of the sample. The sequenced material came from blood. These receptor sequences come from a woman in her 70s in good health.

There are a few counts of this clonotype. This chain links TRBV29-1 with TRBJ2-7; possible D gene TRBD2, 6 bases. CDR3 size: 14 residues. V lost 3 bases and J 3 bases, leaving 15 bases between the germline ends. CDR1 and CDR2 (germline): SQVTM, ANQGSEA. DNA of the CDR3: TGCAGCGTTGAGGGGGGTTCGGAGAACTACGAGCAGTACTTC. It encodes CSVEGGSENYEQYF.

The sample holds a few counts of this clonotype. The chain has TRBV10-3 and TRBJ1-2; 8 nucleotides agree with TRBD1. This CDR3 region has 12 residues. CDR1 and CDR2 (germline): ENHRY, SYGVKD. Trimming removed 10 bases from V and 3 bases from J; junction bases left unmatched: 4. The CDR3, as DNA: TGTGCCACCGAGACAGGGGACTATGGCTACACCTTC. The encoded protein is CATETGDYGYTF.

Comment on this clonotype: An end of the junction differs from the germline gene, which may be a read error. Here the CDR3 DNA reads TGCAGCGTCGCTACTAGATACACAGTTACGCAGTATTTT. It yields the protein CSVATRYTVTQYF. The chain carries TRBV29-1 and TRBJ2-3; TRBD2 is a possible D gene (5 bases). Germline V gives CDR1 SQVTM, CDR2 ANQGSEA. This CDR3 spans 13 amino acids.

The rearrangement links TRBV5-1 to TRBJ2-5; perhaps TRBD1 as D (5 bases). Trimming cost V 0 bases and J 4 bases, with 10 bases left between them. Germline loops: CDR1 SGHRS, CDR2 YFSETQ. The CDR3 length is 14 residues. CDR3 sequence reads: CASSLEGNLETQYF. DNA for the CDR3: TGCGCCAGCAGCTTGGAGGGGAATTTAGAGACCCAGTACTTC.

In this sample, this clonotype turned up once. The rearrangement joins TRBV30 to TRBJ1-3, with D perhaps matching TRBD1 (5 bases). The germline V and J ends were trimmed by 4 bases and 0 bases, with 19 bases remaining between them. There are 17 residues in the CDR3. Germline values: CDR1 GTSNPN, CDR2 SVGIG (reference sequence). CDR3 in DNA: TGTGCCTGGAACAGGTTTCACGGGGGGAGCTCTGGAAACACCATATATTTT. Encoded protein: CAWNRFHGGSSGNTIYF.

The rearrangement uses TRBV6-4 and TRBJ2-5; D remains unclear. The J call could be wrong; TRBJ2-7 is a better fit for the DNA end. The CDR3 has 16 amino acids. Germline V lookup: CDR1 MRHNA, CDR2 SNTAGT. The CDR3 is CASSEEARQRDYEQYF. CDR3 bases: TGTGCCAGCAGTGAAGAGGCTCGGCAGAGAGACTACGAGCAGTACTTC.

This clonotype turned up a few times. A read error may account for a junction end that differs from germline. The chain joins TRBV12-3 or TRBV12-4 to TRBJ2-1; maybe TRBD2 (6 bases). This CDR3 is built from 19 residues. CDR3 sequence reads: CASSLIAEGRLSSYDEQFF. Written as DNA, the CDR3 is TGTGCCAGCAGTTTAATTGCGGAGGGGAGATTAAGCTCCTACGATGAGCAGTTCTTC.

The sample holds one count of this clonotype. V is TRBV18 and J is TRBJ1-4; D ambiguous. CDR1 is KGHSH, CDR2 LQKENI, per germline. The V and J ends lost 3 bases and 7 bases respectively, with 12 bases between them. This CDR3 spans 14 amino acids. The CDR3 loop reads CASSPGSEGEKLFF. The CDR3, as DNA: TGTGCCAGCTCACCGGGGTCAGAGGGTGAAAAACTGTTTTTT.

CDR3 bases: TGCAGCGTTGGAATAACGGGGAGCACAGATACGCAGTATTTT. This gives the protein CSVGITGSTDTQYF. The chain uses TRBV29-1 and TRBJ2-3, with a weak D call TRBD2 (5 bases). The CDR3 is 14 residues long. The V gene's germline CDR1 is SQVTM and CDR2 ANQGSEA. V gave up 4 bases and J gave up 0 bases, with 11 bases separating them.

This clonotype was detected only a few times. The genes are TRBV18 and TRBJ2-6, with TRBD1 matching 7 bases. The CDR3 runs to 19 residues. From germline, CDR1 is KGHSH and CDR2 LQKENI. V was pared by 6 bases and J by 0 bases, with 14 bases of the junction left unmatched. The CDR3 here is CASSRIKGTANSGANVLTF. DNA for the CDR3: TGTGCCAGCTCTCGAATTAAAGGGACAGCCAACTCTGGGGCCAACGTCCTGACTTTC.

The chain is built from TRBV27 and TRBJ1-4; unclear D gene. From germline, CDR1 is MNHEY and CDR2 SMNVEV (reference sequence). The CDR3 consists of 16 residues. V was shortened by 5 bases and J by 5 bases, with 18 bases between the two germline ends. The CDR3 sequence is CASSPTPLYKNEKLFF. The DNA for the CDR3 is TGTGCCAGCAGTCCCACCCCCCTGTATAAGAATGAAAAACTGTTTTTT.

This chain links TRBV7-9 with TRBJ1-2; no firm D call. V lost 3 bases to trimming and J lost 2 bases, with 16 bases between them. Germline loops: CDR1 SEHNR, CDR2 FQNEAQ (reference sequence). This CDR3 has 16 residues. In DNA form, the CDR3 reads TGTGCCAGCAGCTTGCCACTCCACGGTAGGAACTATGGCTACACCTTC. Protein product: CASSLPLHGRNYGYTF.

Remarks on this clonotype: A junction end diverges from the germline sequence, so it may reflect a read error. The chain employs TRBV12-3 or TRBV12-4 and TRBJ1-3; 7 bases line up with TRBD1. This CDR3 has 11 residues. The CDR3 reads CASSSYRDRRF. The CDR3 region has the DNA TGTGCCAGCAGTAGTTACCGGGACAGACGGTTT.